The entry below describes one T cell receptor beta chain. This clonotype came up many times. The antigen it recognizes is unknown. Base qualities are not recorded, but no much larger clone differs from it by a single base. Receptor amplification or capture employed PCR. TCRdb names Illumina HiSeq 2500 as the instrument used. To normalize quantification of the TCRbeta repertoire, the TCR libraries were built with molecular barcoding that relied on unique molecular identifiers. TCRdb reprocessed the public reads (quality trimming at Q25 with fastp, clone calling with MiXCR) and kept in-frame beta chains. CDR3 protein duplicates are merged, each entry listing the most common genes and DNA. The sample contains about half a million distinct CDR3 sequences, approximately 12% of them found a single time. Of the sample, less than 6.5% falls within the top ten clones. Trimming takes 0 bases from V and 5 bases from J, and the germline ends sit 17 bases apart. Spanning cysteine to phenylalanine, the CDR3 consists of 17 amino acids. Only the CDR3 region is kept as DNA, spanning 51 bases read in frame from base 1. CDR1 LGHNA and CDR2 YNFKEQ are derived from the germline V gene.

This sample is drawn from a study of T-cell reconstitution after alpha-beta-depleted transplantation in children (dated by TCRdb to about 2016). For the study in its entirety: Using TCR repertoire profiling, the study followed T-cell immune reconstitution in a quantitative way in children after TCRalphabeta/CD19-depleted allogeneic hematopoietic cell transplantation.

The material sequenced was PBMCs from the stem cell graft donor, taken from the stem cell graft. Recombination joined TRBV4-2 with TRBJ2-1; the D gene assignment is perhaps TRBD1 or TRBD2, with each matching 5 bases. This sequence originates from a human donor who donated a stem cell graft to a child with combined immunodeficiency. The DNA sequence is given as TGTGCCAGCAGCCAAGATAGAGGGGAAGGGACCAACAATGAGCAGTTCTTC. The encoded protein is CASSQDRGEGTNNEQFF.